One and the same sample provided the 7 T cell receptor beta chains below, sequenced in a study of blood T cell repertoires in COVID-19. Using immunoSEQ multiplex PCR, the repertoire was profiled, and TCRdb retains in-frame clones only, with some absent. The sample holds 90,000 or so clones, 84% seen once. The sample was peripheral blood. Receptor source: a man between 60 and 75 years old with acute or convalescent COVID-19.

The gene calls are TRBV15 and TRBJ2-3; 8 bases map to TRBD1. The V gene's germline CDR1 is LNHNV and CDR2 YYDKDF (reference sequence). The V gene end was trimmed by 4 bases and the J gene end by 5 bases; junction bases not matched to a gene: 8. The length of the CDR3 is 15 residues. The CDR3 DNA reads TGTGCCACCAGCAAAACAGGGGGAAGTGTAGATACGCAGTATTTT. Translating gives CATSKTGGSVDTQYF.

This clone was recorded a few times. The chain joins TRBV28 to TRBJ1-4; D is unclear. Germline V gene lookup returns CDR1 MDHEN and CDR2 SYDVKM. The CDR3 runs 14 residues. V was shortened by 2 bases and J by 4 bases, with 8 bases between the two germline ends. Here the CDR3 DNA reads TGTGCCAGCAGTTTACCGGGAAGTAATGAAAAACTGTTTTTT. It is translated as CASSLPGSNEKLFF.

CDR3 region: CASSQTGGLWNTEAFF. The CDR3 region has the DNA TGTGCCAGCTCACAAACAGGGGGCTTGTGGAACACTGAAGCTTTCTTT. The chain links TRBV18 to TRBJ1-1; 9 bases match TRBD1. Germline CDR1 KGHSH, CDR2 LQKENI. V was clipped by 4 bases and J by 1 base; unmatched bases: 7. The CDR3 has 16 amino acids.

CDR3 DNA sequence: TGTGCCAGCAGGCGGAGGTACGTGAACACCGGGGAGCTGTTTTTT. It translates to CASRRRYVNTGELFF. J is TRBJ2-2 and V is TRBV2; the D gene is possibly TRBD2 (5 bases). Trimming pared 6 bases from V and 1 base from J, leaving 12 bases between. The length of the CDR3 is 15 residues. Germline V gene sequence: CDR1 SNHLY, CDR2 FYNNEI.

The chain is built from TRBV29-1 and TRBJ1-6, with a weak D call TRBD1 (5 bases). CDR3 size: 13 residues. With 3 bases removed from V and 10 bases from J, the gap between germline ends came to 13 bases. The germline gives CDR1 SQVTM, CDR2 ANQGSEA. CDR3 sequence reads: CSVEEGRGSPLHF. The CDR3 DNA reads as TGCAGCGTTGAGGAGGGAAGGGGATCACCCCTCCACTTT. Together with reference TRBV29-1 and TRBJ1-6, the CDR3 gives the full variable domain: SAVISQKPSRDICQRGTSLTIQCQVDSQVTMMFWYRQQPGQSLTLIATANQGSEATYESGFVIDKFPISRPNLTFSTLTVSNMSPEDSSIYLCSVEEGRGSPLHFGNGTRLTVT.

This sequence joins TRBV18 and TRBJ2-1; D might be TRBD2 (5 bases). The ends were cut back, 5 bases at V and 3 bases at J, with 14 bases in the middle. This CDR3 is built from 15 residues. Germline CDR1 and CDR2: KGHSH and LQKENI. The CDR3 region is CASSKDSFVYNEQFF. The DNA of the CDR3 is TGTGCCAGCTCAAAGGACTCATTCGTCTACAATGAGCAGTTCTTC.

V gene TRBV3-1 (or the pseudogene TRBV3-2) combines with J gene TRBJ2-5, with D possibly TRBD2 on 6 matching bases. The V gene's germline CDR1 is LGHDT and CDR2 YNNKEL (reference sequence). The CDR3 has 15 amino acids. Deletions cut 4 bases from V and 5 bases from J, with 17 bases between. CDR3 in DNA: TGTGCCAGCAGCCGCTTCACGGGGGTGGGGGAGACCCAGTACTTC. Protein sequence: CASSRFTGVGETQYF.